A selection of T cell receptor beta chains follows, all from one sample in a study of cytomegalovirus exposure and HLA in healthy donors. TCRdb keeps only in-frame clones here, not all; method: immunoSEQ multiplex PCR. The table records 100,000 to 150,000 clones, 83% of them present only once. The material sequenced was PBMCs. Receptors were obtained from a woman aged 35 to 49 in good health and CMV-seropositive. The CDR3 runs from the conserved cysteine through the conserved F or W. D genes are given only for firm matches. Some rows mark clone size as missing; the rest say once, few, many or name a class of expanded clone.

j_call clone_size d_call v_call cdr3_nt cdr3_aa
TRBJ1-2 NA NA TRBV28 TGTGCCAGCAGTTCCTCATTGGGGGGGCTCTGGGGCTACACCTTC CASSSSLGGLWGYTF
TRBJ2-1 NA TRBD2 TRBV5-3 TGTGCCAGAAGCACTTCGGTCGGGACAGCTAGCGGGAGCGTCTACAATGAGCAGTTCTTC CARSTSVGTASGSVYNEQFF
TRBJ2-5 once NA TRBV9 TGTGCCAGCAGCGTATCCCTAGCGAACCAAGAGACCCAGTACTTC CASSVSLANQETQYF
TRBJ2-7 NA NA TRBV15 TGTGCCACCAGCAGAGTAGAGGGTTTTTCCGAGCAGTACTTC CATSRVEGFSEQYF
TRBJ2-1 few TRBD2 TRBV5-4 TGTGCCAGCAGCCCCGGACTAGCGTCCTACAATGAGCAGTTCTTC CASSPGLASYNEQFF
TRBJ2-5 once NA TRBV6-1 TGTGCCAGCAGTGAACCCTACTCGAGTGAGACCCAGTACTTC CASSEPYSSETQYF
TRBJ2-7 NA TRBD2 TRBV19 TGTGCCAGTAGTAGGTGGAGGGGTCTTCGGGCTAGCGGGAGATTGGCCTACGAGCAGTACTTC CASSRWRGLRASGRLAYEQYF
TRBJ1-1 few NA TRBV30 TGTGCCTGGACCCTGTCCACTGAAGCTTTCTTT CAWTLSTEAFF
TRBJ1-1 NA NA TRBV6-6 TGTGCCAGCACCTTGGGGAGGGGGACTGAAGCTTTCTTT CASTLGRGTEAFF
TRBJ1-1 many TRBD1 TRBV13 TGTGCCAGCAGCCATAGGACAGGGGTGATGAACACTGAAGCTTTCTTT CASSHRTGVMNTEAFF
TRBJ2-7 NA NA TRBV18 TGTGCCAGCTCACCACCGTCGGCTAGCGTCGAGCAGTACTTC CASSPPSASVEQYF
TRBJ2-3 NA TRBD1 TRBV6-6 TGTGCCAGCAGTTCAGGACAGGGTAGAGATACGCAGTATTTT CASSSGQGRDTQYF
TRBJ1-2 NA NA TRBV5-1 TGCGCCAGCCGCGATTCTGGGGGCCGGAGCTATGGCTACACCTTC CASRDSGGRSYGYTF
TRBJ1-3 NA NA TRBV5-1 TGCGCCAGCAGCTCGGACGGACACTCTGGAAACACCATATATTTT CASSSDGHSGNTIYF
TRBJ1-1 NA NA TRBV28 TGTGCCAGCAGCTCCATCCCGCAGGGCGACCCTGAAGCTTTCTTT CASSSIPQGDPEAFF
TRBJ1-5 few NA TRBV12-5 TGTGCTAGTGGTTTGGTGTGGGAGGGGGATAGTCAGCCCCAGCATTTT CASGLVWEGDSQPQHF
TRBJ1-3 few NA TRBV6-1 TGTGCCAGCAGTGAAATGGGACAACAGGACGGAAACACCATATATTTT CASSEMGQQDGNTIYF
TRBJ2-7 few NA TRBV6-1 TGTGCCAGCAGTGTATCAGGGGCGACCTACGAGCAGTACTTC CASSVSGATYEQYF
TRBJ2-2 NA NA TRBV7-9 TGTGCCAGCAGCGCGGGCACCGGGGAGCTGTTTTTT CASSAGTGELFF
TRBJ2-7 NA TRBD1 TRBV29-1 TGCAGCGTTGAAGATTTGGAACAGGGGGCGGGCGAGCAGTACTTC CSVEDLEQGAGEQYF
TRBJ2-7 NA NA TRBV15 TGTGCCACCAGCAGAGGACGGGTCCACGAGCAGTACTTC CATSRGRVHEQYF
TRBJ1-5 NA NA TRBV4-3 TGCGCCAGCAGCCCCAGTCCCGGGACACGACAGCCCCAGCATTTT CASSPSPGTRQPQHF
TRBJ1-1 NA TRBD1 TRBV6-5 TGTGCCAGCACAAATGACAGGGTAGGAACTGAAGCTTTCTTT CASTNDRVGTEAFF
TRBJ1-1 NA TRBD1 TRBV6-4 TGTGCCAGCAGTGACCCTGGACAGGGACCTGAAGCTTTCTTT CASSDPGQGPEAFF
TRBJ2-7 NA NA TRBV6-5 TGTGCCAGCAGCAACGGGGTGGGCGAGCAGTACTTC CASSNGVGEQYF
TRBJ2-3 NA TRBD2 TRBV2 TGTGCCAGCGGTACTAGCGGGAGCCCCCCGTATTTT CASGTSGSPPYF
TRBJ2-7 NA TRBD1 TRBV28 TGTGCCAGTAGGGACAGTGATGACTACGAGCAGTACTTC CASRDSDDYEQYF
TRBJ2-1 NA NA TRBV7-6 TGTGCCAGCAGCTTAGAGAGGTACAATGAGCAGTTCTTC CASSLERYNEQFF
TRBJ2-2 NA NA TRBV7-9 TGTGCCAGCAGCCTAGGAGAGGCCAACACCGGGGAGCTGTTTTTT CASSLGEANTGELFF
TRBJ2-1 NA TRBD1 TRBV15 TGTGCCACCAGCAGAGATCCAGGGGGGACAGGATACAATGAGCAGTTCTTC CATSRDPGGTGYNEQFF
TRBJ2-3 NA NA TRBV5-8 TGTGCCAGCAGCTTAACGGGACATTACACAGATACGCAGTATTTT CASSLTGHYTDTQYF